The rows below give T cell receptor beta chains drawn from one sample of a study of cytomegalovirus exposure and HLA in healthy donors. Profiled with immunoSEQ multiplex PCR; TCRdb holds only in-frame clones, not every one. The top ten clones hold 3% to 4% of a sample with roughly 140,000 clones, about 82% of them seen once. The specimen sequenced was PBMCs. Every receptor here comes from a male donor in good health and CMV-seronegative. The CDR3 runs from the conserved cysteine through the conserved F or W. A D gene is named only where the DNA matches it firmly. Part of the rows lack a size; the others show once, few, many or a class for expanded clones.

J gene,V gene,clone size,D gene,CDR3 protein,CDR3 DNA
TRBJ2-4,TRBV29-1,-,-,CSVEGEPGRAKNIQYF,TGCAGCGTTGAAGGGGAGCCAGGGAGGGCCAAAAACATTCAGTACTTC
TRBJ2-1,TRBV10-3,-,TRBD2,CAGGRRGANNEQFF,TGTGCCGGAGGGAGGCGGGGGGCGAACAATGAGCAGTTCTTC
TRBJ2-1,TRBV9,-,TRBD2,CASTDSGTSGPSSYNEQFF,TGTGCCAGCACCGATTCCGGGACTAGCGGTCCGAGCTCCTACAATGAGCAGTTCTTC
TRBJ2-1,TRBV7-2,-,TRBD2,CASSTRGTSGYNEQFF,TGTGCCAGCAGCACAAGGGGGACTAGCGGATACAATGAGCAGTTCTTC
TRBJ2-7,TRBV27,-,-,CASSLWEETAYEQYF,TGTGCCAGCAGTTTATGGGAGGAGACGGCCTACGAGCAGTACTTC
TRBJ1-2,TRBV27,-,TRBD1,CASGETGRPYYGYTF,TGTGCCAGCGGGGAGACAGGGAGGCCTTACTATGGCTACACCTTC
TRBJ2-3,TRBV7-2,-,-,CASSIRSDTQYF,TGTGCCAGCAGCATACGGTCAGATACGCAGTATTTT
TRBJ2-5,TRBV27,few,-,CASSLIAGLETQYF,TGTGCCAGCAGTTTAATAGCAGGGCTGGAGACCCAGTACTTC
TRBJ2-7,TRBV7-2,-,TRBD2,CASSSGSGGFEQYF,TGTGCCAGCAGTTCCGGGTCGGGGGGATTCGAGCAGTACTTC
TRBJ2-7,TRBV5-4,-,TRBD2,CASSRQTSGDTYGQYF,TGTGCCAGCAGCCGCCAGACTAGCGGGGATACCTACGGGCAGTACTTC
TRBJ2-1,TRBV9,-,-,CASSVEGLNYNEQFF,TGTGCCAGCAGCGTAGAGGGACTGAATTACAATGAGCAGTTCTTC
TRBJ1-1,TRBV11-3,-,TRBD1,CASGTDPSNTEAFF,TGTGCCAGCGGGACAGACCCTTCGAACACTGAAGCTTTCTTT
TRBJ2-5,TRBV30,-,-,CAWSVQFGASETQYF,TGTGCCTGGAGTGTACAATTTGGGGCGTCAGAGACCCAGTACTTC
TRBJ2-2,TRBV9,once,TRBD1,CASSVAYRQGRYANTGELFF,TGTGCCAGCAGCGTAGCCTATCGACAGGGGAGGTACGCGAACACCGGGGAGCTGTTTTTT
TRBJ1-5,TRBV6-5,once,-,CASRGAVGQPQHF,TGTGCCAGCAGAGGGGCGGTGGGGCAGCCCCAGCATTTT
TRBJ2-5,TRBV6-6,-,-,CASTPPSGETQYF,TGTGCCAGCACTCCCCCATCGGGAGAGACCCAGTACTTC
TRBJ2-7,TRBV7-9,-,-,CASSLVPGANYEQYF,TGTGCCAGCAGCTTAGTACCAGGGGCGAATTACGAGCAGTACTTC
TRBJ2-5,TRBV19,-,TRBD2,CASSITSGSFQETQYF,TGTGCCAGTAGTATTACTAGCGGGAGCTTCCAAGAGACCCAGTACTTC
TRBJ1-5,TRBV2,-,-,CASSDALNQPQHF,TGTGCCAGCAGTGATGCACTAAATCAGCCCCAGCATTTT
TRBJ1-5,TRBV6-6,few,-,CASSYGRGERNQPQHF,TGTGCCAGCAGTTACGGGCGGGGGGAGCGGAATCAGCCCCAGCATTTT
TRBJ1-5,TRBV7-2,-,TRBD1,CASSPAGTGTINQPQHF,TGTGCCAGCAGCCCCGCCGGGACAGGGACTATAAATCAGCCCCAGCATTTT
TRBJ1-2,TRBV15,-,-,CATSSSDRPAWGYTF,TGTGCCACCAGCAGCTCAGACAGACCCGCTTGGGGCTACACCTTC
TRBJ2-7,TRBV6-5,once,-,CASSEVYSEYEQYF,TGTGCCAGCAGTGAAGTCTATTCGGAGTACGAGCAGTACTTC
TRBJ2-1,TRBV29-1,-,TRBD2,CSVDLWEGINEQFF,TGCAGCGTTGACCTGTGGGAGGGCATAAATGAGCAGTTCTTC
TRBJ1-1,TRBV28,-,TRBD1,CASINAGQGRTEAFF,TGTGCCAGCATCAATGCGGGACAGGGGAGGACTGAAGCTTTCTTT
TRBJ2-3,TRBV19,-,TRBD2,CASRLAGGADTQYF,TGTGCCAGCCGGCTAGCGGGAGGGGCAGATACGCAGTATTTT
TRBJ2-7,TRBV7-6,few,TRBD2,CASSPGTSGYEQYF,TGTGCCAGCAGCCCCGGGACTAGCGGCTACGAGCAGTACTTC
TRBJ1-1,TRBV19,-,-,CASSLQGMNTEAFF,TGTGCCAGTAGTCTCCAGGGGATGAACACTGAAGCTTTCTTT
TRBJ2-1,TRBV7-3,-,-,CASSLTGQGYQFF,TGTGCCAGCAGCTTAACTGGGCAGGGCTATCAGTTCTTC
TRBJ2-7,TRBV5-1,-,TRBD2,CASSRTSSYEQYF,TGCGCCAGCAGCCGGACTAGCTCCTACGAGCAGTACTTC
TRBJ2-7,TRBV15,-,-,CATSRLPYEQYF,TGTGCCACCAGCAGACTACCCTACGAGCAGTACTTC
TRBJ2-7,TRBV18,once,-,CASSSRMGPGDLHEQYF,TGTGCCAGCTCATCCCGTATGGGCCCCGGCGATTTACACGAGCAGTACTTC
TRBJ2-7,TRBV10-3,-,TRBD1,CAISPTGEPSYEQYF,TGTGCCATCAGCCCAACAGGGGAGCCCTCCTACGAGCAGTACTTC
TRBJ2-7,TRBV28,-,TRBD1,CASSLYLGQGTYEQYF,TGTGCCAGCAGTTTATATCTGGGACAGGGCACCTACGAGCAGTACTTC
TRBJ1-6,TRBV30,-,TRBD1,CAWSDGTGGSPLHF,TGTGCCTGGAGTGACGGGACAGGAGGATCACCCCTCCACTTT
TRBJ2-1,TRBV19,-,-,CASSTLSREQFF,TGTGCCAGTAGCACGCTCTCTAGAGAGCAGTTCTTC
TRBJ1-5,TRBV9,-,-,CASSVGPGAGQPQHF,TGTGCCAGCAGCGTAGGGCCGGGTGCGGGACAGCCCCAGCATTTT
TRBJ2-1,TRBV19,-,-,CASSIEGGEQFF,TGTGCCAGTAGTATCGAGGGAGGTGAGCAGTTCTTC
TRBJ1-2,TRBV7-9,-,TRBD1,CASSPRQGPFYGYTF,TGTGCCAGCAGCCCTAGACAGGGACCATTCTATGGCTACACCTTC
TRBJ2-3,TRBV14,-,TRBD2,CASSKRGGTDTQYF,TGTGCCAGCAGTAAGCGGGGGGGCACAGATACGCAGTATTTT
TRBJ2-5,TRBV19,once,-,CASSGGGRETQYF,TGTGCCAGTAGTGGGGGGGGGCGGGAGACCCAGTACTTC